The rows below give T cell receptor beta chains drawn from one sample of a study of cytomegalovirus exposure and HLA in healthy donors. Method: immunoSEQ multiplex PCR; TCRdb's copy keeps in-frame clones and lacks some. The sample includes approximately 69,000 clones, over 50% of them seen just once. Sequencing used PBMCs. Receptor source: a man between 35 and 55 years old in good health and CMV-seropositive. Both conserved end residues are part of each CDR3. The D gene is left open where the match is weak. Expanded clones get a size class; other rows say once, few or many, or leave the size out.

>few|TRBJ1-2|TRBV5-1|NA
CASSLTDNYGYTF
TGCGCCAGCAGCTTGACAGATAACTATGGCTACACCTTC
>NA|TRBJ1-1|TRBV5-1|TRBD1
CASSLAEGQGRTEAFF
TGCGCCAGCAGCTTGGCCGAGGGACAGGGGAGGACTGAAGCTTTCTTT
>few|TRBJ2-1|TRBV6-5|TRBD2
CASNKWGGEQFF
TGTGCCAGCAATAAATGGGGGGGTGAGCAGTTCTTC
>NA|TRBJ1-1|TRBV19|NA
CASSFDRNTEAFF
TGTGCCAGTAGCTTCGACAGGAACACTGAAGCTTTCTTT
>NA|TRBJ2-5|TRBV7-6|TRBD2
CASSPYSGGQETQYF
TGTGCCAGCAGCCCCTATAGCGGGGGTCAAGAGACCCAGTACTTC
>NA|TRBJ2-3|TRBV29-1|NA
CSARESGRPADTQYF
TGCAGCGCTCGGGAGTCGGGCAGACCCGCAGATACGCAGTATTTT
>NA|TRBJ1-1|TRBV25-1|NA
CASTSSLNTEAFF
TGTGCCAGCACGAGTTCCCTGAACACTGAAGCTTTCTTT
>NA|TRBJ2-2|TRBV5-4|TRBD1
CASSLRAGQGATGELFF
TGTGCCAGCAGCTTGAGGGCCGGACAGGGGGCTACCGGGGAGCTGTTTTTT
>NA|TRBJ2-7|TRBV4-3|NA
CASSQVARDPRYEQYF
TGCGCCAGCAGCCAAGTTGCCAGGGATCCCCGGTACGAGCAGTACTTC
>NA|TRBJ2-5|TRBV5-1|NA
CASSLWSSGGETQYF
TGCGCCAGCAGCTTGTGGTCAAGCGGTGGAGAGACCCAGTACTTC
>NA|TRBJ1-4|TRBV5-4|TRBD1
CASSTNRGIDEKLFF
TGTGCCAGCAGCACTAACAGGGGAATTGACGAAAAACTGTTTTTT
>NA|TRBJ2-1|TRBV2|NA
CASSGGAANEQFF
TGTGCCAGCAGTGGCGGGGCGGCCAATGAGCAGTTCTTC
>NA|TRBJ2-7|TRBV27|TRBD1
CASRGVGQATYEQYF
TGTGCCAGCAGGGGAGTGGGACAGGCCACCTACGAGCAGTACTTC